This T cell receptor (beta chain) was captured in a study of early T cells in non-severe SARS-CoV-2 infection. As for the study in general: Investigators sequenced bulk RNA drawn from unsorted whole blood, and chains remained unpaired.

TCRdb ran MiXCR on the 5' RACE reads and lists one entry per CDR3 protein. The table shows over 85,000 distinct CDR3 sequences, with 10% to 15% occurring only once. This clonotype was counted only a few times. Its antigen is unknown. Relative to the germline gene, one junction end is altered; a read error may explain this. Findings and limits, study-wide: VDJdb matching, biased toward anti-spike CD8 responses, missed private and CD4 specificities.

This CDR3 contains 13 residues. Germline CDR1 SGHRS, CDR2 YFSETQ. The sequence derives from an adult who was a healthcare worker with PCR-confirmed SARS-CoV-2 infection or an uninfected control (not recorded which). Sequences were obtained from whole blood. The J gene is TRBJ2-1, the V gene TRBV5-1; 8 bases map to TRBD2. The DNA for the CDR3 is TGCGTCAGCAACACCGGCGGGAGGAATGAGCAGTTCTTC. Translated: CVSNTGGRNEQFF.